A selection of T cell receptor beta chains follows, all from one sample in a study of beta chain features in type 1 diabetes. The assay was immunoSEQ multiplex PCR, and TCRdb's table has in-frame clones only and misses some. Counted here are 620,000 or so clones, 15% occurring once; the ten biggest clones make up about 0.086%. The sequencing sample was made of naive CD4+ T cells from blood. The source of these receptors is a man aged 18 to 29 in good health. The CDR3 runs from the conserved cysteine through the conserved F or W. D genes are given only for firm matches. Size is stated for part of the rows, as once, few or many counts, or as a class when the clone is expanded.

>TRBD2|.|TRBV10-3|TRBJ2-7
TGTGCCATCAGTGTCGGGACTAGCGGGACCTCCGCCGAGCAGTACTTC
CAISVGTSGTSAEQYF
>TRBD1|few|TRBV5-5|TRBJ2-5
TGTGCCAGCAGCCCCTGGACAGGGCGCCAAGAGACCCAGTACTTC
CASSPWTGRQETQYF
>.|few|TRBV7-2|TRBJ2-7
TGTGCCAGCAGCCGCCTCACCTACGAGCAGTACTTC
CASSRLTYEQYF
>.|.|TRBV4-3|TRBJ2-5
TGCGCCAGCAGCCAAGATGGGGGAGGAGAGACCCAGTACTTC
CASSQDGGGETQYF
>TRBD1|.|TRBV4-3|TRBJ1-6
TGCGCCAGCAGCCAAGAGGGGACAGGGGCTTCACCCCTCCACTTT
CASSQEGTGASPLHF
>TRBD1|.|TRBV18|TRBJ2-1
TGTGCCAGCTCACGCCGGGACAGGGGTCGCAATGAGCAGTTCTTC
CASSRRDRGRNEQFF
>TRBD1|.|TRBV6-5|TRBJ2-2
TGTGCCAGCAGCCTACAGGGGGCGGGCACCGGGGAGCTGTTTTTT
CASSLQGAGTGELFF
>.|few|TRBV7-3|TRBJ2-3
TGTGCCACATCTTTAGCTTCTAGCACAGATACGCAGTATTTT
CATSLASSTDTQYF
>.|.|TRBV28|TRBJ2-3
TGTGCCAGCGGTCTACCGCAGGTCCCCAGCACAGATACGCAGTATTTT
CASGLPQVPSTDTQYF
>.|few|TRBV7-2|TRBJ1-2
TGTGCCAGTACCTCGGTTAGGGCCTATGGCTACACCTTC
CASTSVRAYGYTF
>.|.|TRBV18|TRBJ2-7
TGTGCCAGCTCACCCGGGACGGCGCTCTACGAGCAGTACTTC
CASSPGTALYEQYF
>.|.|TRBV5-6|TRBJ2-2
TGTGCCAGCTTTCCGGGACACTCTAACACCGGGGAGCTGTTTTTT
CASFPGHSNTGELFF
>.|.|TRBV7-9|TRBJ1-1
TGTGCCAGCAGCTTAGAAGGTGGTGGGAACACTGAAGCTTTCTTT
CASSLEGGGNTEAFF
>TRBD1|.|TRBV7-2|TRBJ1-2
TGTGCCAGCAGCCGGGGGACAGTCTATGGCTACACCTTC
CASSRGTVYGYTF
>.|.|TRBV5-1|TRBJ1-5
TGCGCCAGCAGCTTACAGGAGAATCAGCCCCAGCATTTT
CASSLQENQPQHF
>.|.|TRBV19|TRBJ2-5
TGTGCCAGTAGTATTTCCCCGACAGGGACTCAAGAGACCCAGTACTTC
CASSISPTGTQETQYF
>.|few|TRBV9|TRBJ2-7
TGTGCCAGCAGCGTCCACAGGTGGAGCTCCTACGAGCAGTACTTC
CASSVHRWSSYEQYF
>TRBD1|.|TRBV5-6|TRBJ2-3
TGTGCCAGCAGCTTCAGGACAGGCTCAGATACGCAGTATTTT
CASSFRTGSDTQYF
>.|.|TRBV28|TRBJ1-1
TGTGCCAGCAGTGTGACAGGCGCAATGAACACTGAAGCTTTCTTT
CASSVTGAMNTEAFF
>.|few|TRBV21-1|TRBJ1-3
TGTGCCCGCCCGTTTCCGGGAAACACCATATATTTT
CARPFPGNTIYF
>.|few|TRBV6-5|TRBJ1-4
TGTGCCAGCAGTTACATCTCTTATAATGAAAAACTGTTTTTT
CASSYISYNEKLFF
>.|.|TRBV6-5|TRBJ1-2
TGTGCCAGCAGTTACTCTGGGACACTCTCCACCTATGGCTACACCTTC
CASSYSGTLSTYGYTF
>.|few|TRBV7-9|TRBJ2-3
TGTGCCAGCAGCTCGAAGGGGGGTGGCACAGATACGCAGTATTTT
CASSSKGGGTDTQYF
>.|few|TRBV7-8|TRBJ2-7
TGTGCCAGCAGCTTAGTAGGGTCGAGCTCCTACGAGCAGTACTTC
CASSLVGSSSYEQYF
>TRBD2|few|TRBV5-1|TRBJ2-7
TGCGCCAGCAGCTTGAGCACTAGCGGAGCCTTCTACGAGCAGTACTTC
CASSLSTSGAFYEQYF
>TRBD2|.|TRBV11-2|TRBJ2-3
TGTGCCAGCAGCTTCGCCCGCGGGAGGGGTGGAGATACGCAGTATTTT
CASSFARGRGGDTQYF
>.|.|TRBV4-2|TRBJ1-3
TGTGCCAGCAGCCAAGTCGGTCAGGCAGGAGGCGCATCCGGAAACACCATATATTTT
CASSQVGQAGGASGNTIYF
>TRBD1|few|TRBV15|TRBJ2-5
TGTGCCACCAGCAAATATTCCGGGACAGGGCTCCAAGAGACCCAGTACTTC
CATSKYSGTGLQETQYF
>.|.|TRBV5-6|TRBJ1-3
TGTGCCAGCAATTTCGGGATGGGAGGAAACACCATATATTTT
CASNFGMGGNTIYF
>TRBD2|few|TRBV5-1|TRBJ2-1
TGCGCCAGCAGCAGACAGACTAGCGGAACCTACAATGAGCAGTTCTTC
CASSRQTSGTYNEQFF
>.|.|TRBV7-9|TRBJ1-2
TGTGCCAGCAGCTTTGAGGCGGGTTATGGCTACACCTTC
CASSFEAGYGYTF
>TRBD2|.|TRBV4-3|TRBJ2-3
TGCGCCAGCAGCCAAGCTAGCGGGGGTGTAAGGACGCAGTATTTT
CASSQASGGVRTQYF
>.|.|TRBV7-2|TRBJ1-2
TGTGCCAGCAGCGCGCTCGGGACATTTGGCTACACCTTC
CASSALGTFGYTF
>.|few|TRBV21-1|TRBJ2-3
TGTTTACCTGGACTAGCGGTCCCAACGAGCCCTAGCACAGATACGCAGTATTTT
CLPGLAVPTSPSTDTQYF
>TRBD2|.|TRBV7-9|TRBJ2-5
TGTGCCAGCAGCTTAGCTAGCGGGGTAGGGGAGACCCAGTACTTC
CASSLASGVGETQYF
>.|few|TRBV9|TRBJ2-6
TGTGCCAGCAGCGCCCGAAGACCTGGGGCCAACGTCCTGACTTTC
CASSARRPGANVLTF
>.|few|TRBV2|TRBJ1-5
TGTGCCAGCAGTGAAGTTGGAAGGGTTAGCAATCAGCCCCAGCATTTT
CASSEVGRVSNQPQHF
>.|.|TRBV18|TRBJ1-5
TGTGCCAGCTCGCACCGACAGGAGCCCCAGCATTTT
CASSHRQEPQHF
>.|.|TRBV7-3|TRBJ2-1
TGTGCCAGCAGCTTACCCGGCGTGAATGAGCAGTTCTTC
CASSLPGVNEQFF
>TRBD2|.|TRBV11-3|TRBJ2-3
TGTGCCAGCAGAACAACTAGCGAAGATACGCAGTATTTT
CASRTTSEDTQYF
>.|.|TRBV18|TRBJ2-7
TGTGCCAGCTCACGAGGCTACGAGCAGTACTTC
CASSRGYEQYF
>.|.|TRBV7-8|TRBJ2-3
TGTGCCAGCAGCTTACAGCTACAGACAGATACGCAGTATTTT
CASSLQLQTDTQYF
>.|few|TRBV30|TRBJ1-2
TGTGCCTTTAGGGAGGGCTACACCTTC
CAFREGYTF
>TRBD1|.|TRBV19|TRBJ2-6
TGTGCCAGTAGTATGGACAGGGGGCTCTCTGGGGCCAACGTCCTGACTTTC
CASSMDRGLSGANVLTF
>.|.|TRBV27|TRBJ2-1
TGTGCCAGCAGCCTTGGGGTGTTAGGGCGCTCCTACAATGAGCAGTTCTTC
CASSLGVLGRSYNEQFF
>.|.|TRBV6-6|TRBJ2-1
TGTGCCAGCAGTTACTCGCTAGCAAACAATGAGCAGTTCTTC
CASSYSLANNEQFF
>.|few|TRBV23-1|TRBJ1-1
TGCGCCAGCAGTCAATCGGGGGAGATGAACACTGAAGCTTTCTTT
CASSQSGEMNTEAFF
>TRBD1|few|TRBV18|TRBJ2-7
TGTGCCAGCTCAGCCGGGACAGGGAGCTCCTACGAGCAGTACTTC
CASSAGTGSSYEQYF
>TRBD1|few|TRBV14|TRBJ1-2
TGTGCCAGCAGCCAAGTTGAGGGGGCTCATGGCTACACCTTC
CASSQVEGAHGYTF
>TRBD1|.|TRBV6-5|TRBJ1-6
TGTGCCAGCAGTTATCGGGGGACAGTATTAAATTCACCCCTCCACTTT
CASSYRGTVLNSPLHF
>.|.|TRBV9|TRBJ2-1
TGTGCCAGCAGCGTGTCTAGCCACAATGAGCAGTTCTTC
CASSVSSHNEQFF
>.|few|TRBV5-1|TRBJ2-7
TGCGCCAGCAGCTTGGCGGCAGGAGTAAATCTGAAAGCCTACGAGCAGTACTTC
CASSLAAGVNLKAYEQYF
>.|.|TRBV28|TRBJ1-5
TGTGCCAGCAGTTTAATCTCCCCTTGGCAGGACCTTAGCAATCAGCCCCAGCATTTT
CASSLISPWQDLSNQPQHF
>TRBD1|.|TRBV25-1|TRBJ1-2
TGTGCCAGCATAGAGACAGGGGCATCCTATGGCTACACCTTC
CASIETGASYGYTF
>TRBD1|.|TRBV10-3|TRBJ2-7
TGTGCCATCAGTGAGTCCTTGACAGGGGGCTACGAGCAGTACTTC
CAISESLTGGYEQYF
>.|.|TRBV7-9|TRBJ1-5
TGTGCCAGCAGCTCAACGGCACAGGGCCCAAATCAGCCCCAGCATTTT
CASSSTAQGPNQPQHF
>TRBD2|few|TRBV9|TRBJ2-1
TGTGCCAGCAGCGCGCCCAAAAGGACTAGCGGGGGGACCCACAATGAGCAGTTCTTC
CASSAPKRTSGGTHNEQFF
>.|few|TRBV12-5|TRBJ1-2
TGTGCTAGTGGTTTGGGATATAAGGGTTATGGCTACACCTTC
CASGLGYKGYGYTF
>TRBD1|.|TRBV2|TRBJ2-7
TGTGCCAGCAGGGGGACAGGGAGCAAGTTCGACGAGCAGTACTTC
CASRGTGSKFDEQYF